The rows below give T cell receptor beta chains drawn from one sample of a study of blood T cell repertoires in COVID-19. Sequencing used immunoSEQ multiplex PCR; TCRdb keeps in-frame clones, though not all of them. Of some 320,000 clones in the sample, approximately 90% were seen once. Specimen: peripheral blood. These receptors came from a woman in her 30s who had recovered from COVID-19. CDR3s include the opening cysteine and the closing phenylalanine or tryptophan. D genes are given only for firm matches. Clone size is not always given. Where it is, it says once, few, many or a class for expanded clones.

v_gene	abundance	d_gene	j_gene	CDR3aa	CDR3nt
TRBV19	NA	NA	TRBJ1-2	CASSPTRTNYGYTF	TGTGCCAGTAGCCCAACCAGAACTAACTATGGCTACACCTTC
TRBV18	once	NA	TRBJ2-5	CASSLQQETQYF	TGTGCCAGCTCACTACAGCAAGAGACCCAGTACTTC
TRBV6-6	NA	NA	TRBJ2-7	CASSYGTEQYF	TGTGCCAGCAGTTACGGGACAGAGCAGTACTTC
TRBV5-1	NA	TRBD1	TRBJ2-5	CASSFNRGETQYF	TGCGCCAGCAGCTTCAACAGGGGGGAGACCCAGTACTTC
TRBV29-1	NA	TRBD1	TRBJ1-1	CSVGGTGNTEAFF	TGCAGCGTGGGAGGGACAGGGAACACTGAAGCTTTCTTT
TRBV4-1	NA	TRBD2	TRBJ2-3	CASSPEGSGGIDTQYF	TGCGCCAGCAGCCCCGAGGGTAGCGGGGGAATAGATACGCAGTATTTT
TRBV27	few	TRBD1	TRBJ1-5	CASREGQGRNQPQHF	TGTGCCAGCAGAGAGGGACAGGGTCGGAATCAGCCCCAGCATTTT
TRBV4-2	NA	TRBD1	TRBJ1-4	CASSLTGSNEKLFF	TGTGCCAGCAGCCTGACAGGGTCTAATGAAAAACTGTTTTTT
TRBV12-3/TRBV12-4	NA	NA	TRBJ1-2	CASSLTGSGGYTF	TGTGCCAGCAGTCTTACAGGGTCCGGCGGCTACACCTTC
TRBV2	NA	NA	TRBJ2-7	CASSQGGSEQYF	TGTGCCAGCAGTCAAGGCGGTAGCGAGCAGTACTTC
TRBV10-3	NA	TRBD1	TRBJ1-1	CAIKAGGDTEAFF	TGTGCCATCAAAGCAGGGGGAGACACTGAAGCTTTCTTT
TRBV6-5	NA	TRBD1	TRBJ1-4	CASSYSTGGSDEKLFF	TGTGCCAGCAGTTACTCCACAGGGGGCAGTGATGAAAAACTGTTTTTT
TRBV5-1	NA	NA	TRBJ2-6	CASSPQGSSGANVLTF	TGCGCCAGCAGCCCGCAGGGGAGCTCTGGGGCCAACGTCCTGACTTTC
TRBV7-2	NA	TRBD1	TRBJ2-7	CASSSGTDNEQYF	TGTGCCAGCAGCTCGGGGACAGACAACGAGCAGTACTTC
TRBV5-1	NA	NA	TRBJ2-1	CASSLAPTVPYNEQFF	TGCGCCAGCAGCTTGGCGCCTACAGTCCCCTACAATGAGCAGTTCTTC
TRBV6-2/TRBV6-3	NA	TRBD1	TRBJ2-7	CASSPRDRGYEQYF	TGTGCCAGCAGTCCCCGGGACAGGGGCTACGAGCAGTACTTC
TRBV6-5	NA	NA	TRBJ2-7	CASSFTPEEQYF	TGTGCCAGCAGTTTTACCCCTGAGGAGCAGTACTTC
TRBV5-8	NA	TRBD1	TRBJ2-7	CASSHRQGGGEQYF	TGTGCCAGCAGCCACCGACAGGGTGGGGGCGAGCAGTACTTC
TRBV28	NA	NA	TRBJ2-7	CASSLPGVSYEQYF	TGTGCCAGCAGTTTACCAGGGGTCTCCTACGAGCAGTACTTC
TRBV4-1	NA	NA	TRBJ1-3	CASSQDWGLRKNTIYF	TGCGCCAGCAGCCAAGATTGGGGACTCCGTAAAAACACCATATATTTT
TRBV28	NA	TRBD1	TRBJ2-5	CASGRGGGRETQYF	TGTGCCAGCGGGAGAGGGGGCGGACGAGAGACCCAGTACTTC
TRBV25-1	NA	NA	TRBJ2-1	CASSPTLSGSYNEQFF	TGTGCCAGCAGCCCCACCCTGAGCGGGTCCTACAATGAGCAGTTCTTC
TRBV5-1	NA	TRBD2	TRBJ2-1	CASSFSGGEYSEYNEQFF	TGCGCCAGCAGCTTTAGCGGGGGGGAATATTCGGAATACAATGAGCAGTTCTTC
TRBV4-1	NA	TRBD1	TRBJ2-7	CASSPPGQSSYEQYF	TGCGCCAGCAGCCCTCCGGGACAGTCCTCCTACGAGCAGTACTTC
TRBV5-1	NA	TRBD2	TRBJ2-3	CASSSTSGSTDTQYF	TGCGCCAGCAGCTCGACTAGCGGCAGCACAGATACGCAGTATTTT
TRBV5-6	NA	NA	TRBJ2-3	CASSLVRYTDTQYF	TGTGCCAGCAGCTTGGTACGCTACACAGATACGCAGTATTTT
TRBV5-6	NA	NA	TRBJ2-5	CASNKPGTRETQYF	TGTGCCAGCAACAAACCCGGGACTCGAGAGACCCAGTACTTC
TRBV5-1	NA	TRBD1	TRBJ2-2	CASSSTGGRDTGELFF	TGCGCCAGCAGCTCGACAGGGGGTAGGGACACCGGGGAGCTGTTTTTT
TRBV7-8	once	NA	TRBJ1-5	CASSLGRVGNQPQHF	TGTGCCAGCAGCTTAGGCAGGGTCGGCAATCAGCCCCAGCATTTT
TRBV4-2	NA	NA	TRBJ2-4	CASSQDQVAKNIQYF	TGTGCCAGCAGCCAAGATCAGGTAGCCAAAAACATTCAGTACTTC
TRBV5-4	NA	TRBD1	TRBJ2-5	CASSLNDRAETQYF	TGTGCCAGCAGCTTGAATGACAGGGCGGAGACCCAGTACTTC
TRBV7-9	NA	NA	TRBJ2-1	CASSQEARGYNEQFF	TGTGCCAGCAGCCAAGAGGCCCGGGGGTACAATGAGCAGTTCTTC